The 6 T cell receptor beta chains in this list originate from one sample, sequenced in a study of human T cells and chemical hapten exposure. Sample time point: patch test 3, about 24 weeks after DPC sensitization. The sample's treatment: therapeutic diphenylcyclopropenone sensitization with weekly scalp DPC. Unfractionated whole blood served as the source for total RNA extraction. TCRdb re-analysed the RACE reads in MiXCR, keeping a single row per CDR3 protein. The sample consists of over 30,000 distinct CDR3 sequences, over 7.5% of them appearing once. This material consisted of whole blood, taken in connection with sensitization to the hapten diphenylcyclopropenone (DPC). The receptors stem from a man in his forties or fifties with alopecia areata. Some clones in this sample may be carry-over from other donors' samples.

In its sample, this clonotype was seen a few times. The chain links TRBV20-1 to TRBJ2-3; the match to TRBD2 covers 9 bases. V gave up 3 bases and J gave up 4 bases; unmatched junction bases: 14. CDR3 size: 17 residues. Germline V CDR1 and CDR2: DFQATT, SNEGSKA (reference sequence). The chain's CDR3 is CSASGGRLAGRSDTQYF. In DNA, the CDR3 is TGCAGTGCTAGTGGAGGCCGGCTAGCGGGACGATCAGATACGCAGTATTTT.

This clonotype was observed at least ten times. CDR3 loop: CASSYPSTGNYGYTF. The CDR3 DNA sequence: TGTGCCAGCAGTTATCCTTCGACAGGGAACTATGGCTACACCTTC. The chain has TRBV28 and TRBJ1-2; 7 bases map to TRBD1. The CDR3 is 15 amino acids. J was trimmed by 2 bases and V by 4 bases; bases with no gene match: 7. Germline V gives CDR1 MDHEN, CDR2 SYDVKM.

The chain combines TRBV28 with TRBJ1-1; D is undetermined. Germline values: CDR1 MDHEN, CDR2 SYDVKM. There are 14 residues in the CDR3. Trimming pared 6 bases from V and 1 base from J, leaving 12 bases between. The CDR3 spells CASRDGPRNTEAFF. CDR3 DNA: TGTGCCAGCAGGGACGGACCCAGGAACACTGAAGCTTTCTTT.

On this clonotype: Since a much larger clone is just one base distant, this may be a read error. The CDR3 here is CASSPGLPSEQYF. The CDR3 nucleotides are TGTGCCAGCAGTCCGGGACTCCCTAGCGAGCAGTACTTC. This rearrangement joins TRBV28 to TRBJ2-7; the D gene is possibly TRBD2 (6 bases). Germline V gene sequence: CDR1 MDHEN, CDR2 SYDVKM. Trimming pared 5 bases from V and 6 bases from J, leaving 14 bases between. The CDR3 contains 13 residues.

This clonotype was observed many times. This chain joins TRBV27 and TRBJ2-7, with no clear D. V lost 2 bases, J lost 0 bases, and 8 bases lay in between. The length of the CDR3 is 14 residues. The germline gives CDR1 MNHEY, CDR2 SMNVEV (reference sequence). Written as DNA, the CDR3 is TGTGCCAGCAGTTTAAACAGAAACTCCTACGAGCAGTACTTC. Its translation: CASSLNRNSYEQYF.

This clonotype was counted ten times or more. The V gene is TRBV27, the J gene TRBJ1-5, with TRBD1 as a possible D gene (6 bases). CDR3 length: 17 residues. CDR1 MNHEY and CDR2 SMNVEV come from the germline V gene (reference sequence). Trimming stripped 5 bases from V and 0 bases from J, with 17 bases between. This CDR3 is CASSTLRTADSNQPQHF. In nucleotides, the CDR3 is TGTGCCAGCAGTACCCTCCGGACAGCCGATAGCAATCAGCCCCAGCATTTT.